One sample yielded the 18 T cell receptor beta chains listed below, sequenced in a study of lymphopenia after photon versus proton radiotherapy. Some clones are missing from TCRdb's copy, which holds only in-frame ones; the method was immunoSEQ multiplex PCR. The profile covers 50,000 to 75,000 clones, with approximately 83% appearing a single time and 2% to 3% taken by the ten largest. Material: peripheral blood, obtained from a patient treated with photon-based radiotherapy. These receptors originate from a man aged 40-55 years with gastric cancer.

The chain links TRBV2 to TRBJ1-1; the match to TRBD1 covers 8 bases. Trimming removed 7 bases from V and 4 bases from J; junction bases left unmatched: 8. This CDR3 region has 14 residues. Germline loops: CDR1 SNHLY, CDR2 FYNNEI. The CDR3 DNA is TGTGCCAGCATCATAGGACAGGGTGGCACTGAAGCTTTCTTT. This codes for CASIIGQGGTEAFF.

This clone was found a few times. The chain has TRBV7-9 and TRBJ1-2, with a possible D match to TRBD1 (5 bases). The CDR3 extends over 13 amino acids. Germline CDR1 SEHNR, CDR2 FQNEAQ (reference sequence). The germline V and J ends were trimmed by 5 bases and 6 bases, with 13 bases remaining between them. CDR3 nucleotide sequence: TGTGCCAGCAGCCCCGGGACCCACCATGGCTACACCTTC. This codes for CASSPGTHHGYTF.

The genes are TRBV7-7 and TRBJ2-2; 8 bases are a match to TRBD2. This CDR3 spans 14 amino acids. The V gene's germline CDR1 is SSHAT and CDR2 FNYEAQ (reference sequence). Here the CDR3 DNA reads TGTGCTAGCGGGGCCTCCTCGAACACCGGGGAGCTGTTTTTT. It encodes CASGASSNTGELFF.

The V and J genes are TRBV29-1 and TRBJ2-5, with 7 bases that match TRBD1. CDR3 size: 14 residues. The germline gives CDR1 SQVTM, CDR2 ANQGSEA. The J segment lost 2 bases and the V segment lost 7 bases, leaving 10 bases of the junction unmatched. CDR3 region: CSGGATGPQETQYF. The CDR3 DNA follows: TGCAGCGGGGGAGCGACAGGGCCTCAAGAGACCCAGTACTTC.

Of note for this clone: This same CDR3 is encoded by further DNA sequences in the sample. This chain uses TRBV29-1 with TRBJ1-1; unclear D gene. Trimming removed 5 bases at V and 1 base at J, with 2 bases between. CDR3 length: 10 amino acids. CDR1 is SQVTM, CDR2 ANQGSEA, per germline. The CDR3: CSVKNTEAFF. The CDR3 region has the DNA TGCAGCGTTAAGAACACTGAAGCTTTCTTT. Full variable domain (outside the CDR3, taken from reference TRBV29-1 and TRBJ1-1): SAVISQKPSRDICQRGTSLTIQCQVDSQVTMMFWYRQQPGQSLTLIATANQGSEATYESGFVIDKFPISRPNLTFSTLTVSNMSPEDSSIYLCSVKNTEAFFGQGTRLTVV.

This clone has a handful of counts. The chain links TRBV9 to TRBJ1-2, with a weak D call TRBD1 (5 bases). CDR3 length: 14 amino acids. The ends were cut back, 0 bases at V and 2 bases at J, with 8 bases in the middle. The germline V gene encodes CDR1 SGDLS and CDR2 YYNGEE. The CDR3, as DNA: TGTGCCAGCAGCGTAGCGGGGGGGAACTATGGCTACACCTTC. Translation: CASSVAGGNYGYTF.

The rearrangement joins TRBV30 to TRBJ2-1; D may be TRBD1 or TRBD2 (5 bases each). V lost 3 bases and J lost 4, with 16 bases in between. The CDR3 is 15 amino acids. Germline V gene data show CDR1 as GTSNPN and CDR2 as SVGIG (reference sequence). In DNA form, the CDR3 reads TGTGCCTGGAGGACAGCGGACTTTTGGTACAATGAGCAGTTCTTC. Translated, it gives CAWRTADFWYNEQFF.

This chain uses TRBV7-2 with TRBJ2-5, with D hard to call. Germline CDR1 is SGHTA and CDR2 is FQGNSA. Trimming left V 1 base short and J 2 bases short, with 8 bases between. The CDR3 extends over 14 amino acids. The CDR3 spells CASSLDQVQETQYF. Written as DNA, the CDR3 is TGTGCCAGCAGCTTAGACCAGGTTCAAGAGACCCAGTACTTC.

The rearrangement links TRBV30 to TRBJ2-6; no definite D call. The CDR3 runs 15 residues. Germline V gene sequence: CDR1 GTSNPN, CDR2 SVGIG (reference sequence). V gave up 2 bases and J gave up 4 bases, with 12 bases separating them. Here the CDR3 reads CAWSFRVWGANVLTF. CDR3 coding DNA: TGTGCCTGGAGTTTTAGGGTGTGGGGGGCCAACGTCCTGACTTTC.

This rearrangement joins TRBV5-4 to TRBJ2-3; TRBD1 or TRBD2 may be the D gene (6 bases each). V was cut by 2 bases and J by 1 base, with 8 bases left in between. The CDR3 runs to 14 residues. CDR1 is SGHNT and CDR2 is YYREEE in the germline V gene (reference sequence). The CDR3 region has the DNA TGTGCCAGCAGCTTAAGGGGGGGCACAGATACGCAGTATTTT. Encoded protein: CASSLRGGTDTQYF.

This clone was detected only a few times. The rearrangement links TRBV18 to TRBJ1-6, with 9 nucleotides matching TRBD1. The CDR3 extends over 14 amino acids. J lost 7 bases, V lost 6 bases, and 4 bases had no gene match. CDR1 KGHSH and CDR2 LQKENI come from the germline V gene. CDR3: CASSPGTGNSPLHF. The CDR3 DNA follows: TGTGCCAGCTCCCCCGGGACAGGGAATTCACCCCTCCACTTT. Full variable domain (outside the CDR3, taken from reference TRBV18 and TRBJ1-6): NAGVMQNPRHLVRRRGQEARLRCSPMKGHSHVYWYRQLPEEGLKFMVYLQKENIIDESGMPKERFSAEFPKEGPSILRIQQVVRGDSAAYFCASSPGTGNSPLHFGNGTRLTVT.

V gene TRBV9 combines with J gene TRBJ2-2; 7 nucleotides align to TRBD1. CDR1 is SGDLS and CDR2 is YYNGEE in the germline V gene. CDR3 length equals 16 residues. With 0 bases clipped from V and 3 bases from J, the junction kept 5 bases outside the gene matches. The CDR3 here is CASSVDDRVDTGELFF. In DNA form, the CDR3 reads TGTGCCAGCAGCGTAGACGACAGGGTCGACACCGGGGAGCTGTTTTTT.

V usage is TRBV5-1 and J usage is TRBJ2-6; 8 bases are shared with TRBD1. This CDR3 is 17 amino acids long. Germline-derived CDR1 and CDR2 are SGHRS and YFSETQ. V was pared by 4 bases and J by 0 bases, with 6 bases of the junction left unmatched. The CDR3 here is CASSPGTGTSGANVLTF. CDR3 nucleotides: TGCGCCAGCAGCCCAGGGACAGGCACCTCTGGGGCCAACGTCCTGACTTTC.

The chain joins TRBV29-1 to TRBJ1-1; TRBD1 agrees at 7 bases. Germline values: CDR1 SQVTM, CDR2 ANQGSEA. V dropped 4 bases and J dropped 4; count of bases not matched to a gene: 3. This CDR3 spans 12 amino acids. The CDR3 reads CSVGDRVTEAFF. CDR3 bases: TGCAGCGTTGGAGACAGGGTCACTGAAGCTTTCTTT.

This chain uses TRBV13 with TRBJ2-2, with D uncertain. The CDR3 totals 16 residues. V lost 4 bases to trimming and J lost 0 bases, with 12 bases between them. Germline V gene sequence: CDR1 PRHDT, CDR2 FYEKMQ (reference sequence). CDR3 DNA: TGTGCCAGCAGCTCCAAAGCACCATCGAACACCGGGGAGCTGTTTTTT. Protein product: CASSSKAPSNTGELFF.

The chain carries TRBV6-1 and TRBJ2-7, with D maybe TRBD1 (5 bases). The CDR3 covers 14 residues. Trimming took 4 bases from V and 2 from J, leaving 12 bases between them. Germline CDR1 is MNHNS and CDR2 is SASEGT. CDR3 in DNA: TGTGCCAGCAGTGGTCAAACAGGACCCTACGAGCAGTACTTC. This gives the protein CASSGQTGPYEQYF.

This clone showed up just once. This chain links TRBV30 with TRBJ2-7; no firm D call. CDR3 size: 12 residues. Germline CDR1 reads GTSNPN; CDR2 reads SVGIG (reference sequence). Trimming stripped 3 bases from V and 2 bases from J, with 8 bases between. CDR3 protein: CAWSPRPYEQYF. The CDR3 DNA sequence: TGTGCCTGGAGCCCCCGGCCCTACGAGCAGTACTTC.

The chain carries TRBV10-3 and TRBJ2-7; maybe TRBD2 (5 bases). Trimming removed 2 bases from V and 2 bases from J, with 13 bases in between. Germline V gives CDR1 ENHRY, CDR2 SYGVKD. The CDR3 is 15 residues long. The CDR3 nucleotides read TGTGCCATCAGTGAGGGAGGCAGAAGGGCCTACGAGCAGTACTTC. This encodes CAISEGGRRAYEQYF.